One and the same sample provided the 8 T cell receptor beta chains below, sequenced in a study of T cells in Graves' hyperthyroidism and ophthalmopathy. Using RNA transcripts as the source, TCR beta CDR3 regions were amplified. The TCR CDR3 was amplified in a first-round RT-PCR using the HTBI primer set. TCRdb redid the calling of the multiplex PCR reads with MiXCR, one entry per CDR3 protein. Of about 400,000 distinct CDR3 sequences detected, about 15% appear once; the ten largest clones hold around 20%. Material: blood. The receptor source for this set is a woman aged 60-75 years with Graves' ophthalmopathy.

This clonotype showed up many times. J is TRBJ2-5 and V is TRBV25-1; 7 nucleotides match TRBD1. The CDR3 has 15 amino acids. The germline V gene encodes CDR1 MGHDK and CDR2 SYGVNS. Unmatched junction bases numbered 8, after V lost 3 bases and J lost 4 bases. CDR3 loop: CASSDSTGAGETQYF. The CDR3 nucleotides are TGTGCCAGCAGTGACTCCACAGGGGCGGGAGAGACCCAGTACTTC.

The sample holds a few counts of this clonotype. V is TRBV20-1 and J is TRBJ2-3; 7 nucleotides match TRBD2. This CDR3 has 13 amino acids. V lost 3 bases and J lost 5; bases outside the gene matches: 5. Germline V lookup: CDR1 DFQATT, CDR2 SNEGSKA (reference sequence). The CDR3 is CSASLPGGDTQYF. Here the CDR3 DNA reads TGCAGTGCTAGCCTCCCGGGAGGAGATACGCAGTATTTT.

The chain couples TRBV7-9 to TRBJ1-1; D is uncertain. V was shortened by 2 bases and J by 4 bases, with 11 bases between the two germline ends. CDR1 and CDR2 from the germline V gene are SEHNR and FQNEAQ (reference sequence). This CDR3 contains 14 residues. DNA for the CDR3: TGTGCCAGCAGCTTACGAGGCTCGTCCACTGAAGCTTTCTTT. It is translated as CASSLRGSSTEAFF.

This clonotype was detected a few times. The chain couples TRBV6-6 to TRBJ2-2; D uncertain. The V gene lost 2 bases and the J gene lost 7 bases, with 5 bases spanning the gap. Looked up from germline, CDR1 is MNHNY and CDR2 is SVGAGI (reference sequence). CDR3 length: 12 amino acids. The CDR3 DNA is TGTGCCAGCAGTTACGCCGGCGGGGAGCTGTTTTTT. Encoded protein: CASSYAGGELFF.

This clonotype turned up a few times. The rearrangement links TRBV15 to TRBJ2-1; D gene uncertain. The CDR3 covers 12 residues. Trimming cost V 3 bases and J 8 bases, with 8 bases left between them. CDR1 is LNHNV and CDR2 is YYDKDF in the germline V gene (reference sequence). As DNA, the CDR3 is TGTGCCACCAGCAGGAAAAGGGATGAGCAGTTCTTC. Translation gives CATSRKRDEQFF.

Ten or more counts support this clonotype. The chain couples TRBV11-3 to TRBJ2-2; no reliable D call. Germline V lookup: CDR1 SGHNT, CDR2 YENEEA. This CDR3 is built from 14 residues. Between the trimmed V and J ends, which lost 4 bases and 4 bases, there was a span of 10 bases. CDR3: CASSSSTVTGELFF. In nucleotides, the CDR3 is TGTGCCAGCAGCTCCTCGACTGTCACCGGGGAGCTGTTTTTT.

There are many counts of this clonotype. The chain has TRBV9 and TRBJ2-7; 10 nucleotides align to TRBD2. The CDR3 runs to 15 residues. V was clipped by 3 bases and J by 4 bases; unmatched bases: 7. The germline V gene has CDR1 SGDLS and CDR2 YYNGEE. CDR3 loop: CASSAGASGGYEQYF. DNA of the CDR3: TGTGCCAGCAGCGCTGGGGCTAGCGGGGGTTACGAGCAGTACTTC.

In this sample, this clonotype turned up many times. This rearrangement joins TRBV6-6 to TRBJ1-1; a possible D gene is TRBD1 (6 bases). The germline CDR1 and CDR2 sequences are MNHNY and SVGAGI (reference sequence). This CDR3 comprises 18 residues. Trimming removed 0 bases from V and 4 bases from J, with 21 bases in between. CDR3 bases: TGTGCCAGCAGTTACTCGGGGGGCCACCCCACCTTGGGCACTGAAGCTTTCTTT. This sequence encodes CASSYSGGHPTLGTEAFF.